This T cell receptor beta chain was obtained from a study of blood T cell repertoires in COVID-19. Overall study: Sites in the United States, Italy and Spain provided acute and convalescent COVID-19 samples. The cDNA or gDNA used as material had been derived from T cells, B-cell-depleted T cells, or PBMCs.

Original methodology: Scientists estimated how many nucleated cells there were by amplifying reference gene primers. TCRdb's table, derived via immunoSEQ multiplex PCR, lists solely in-frame clones and lacks some. D and trimming come from the DNA, and the V and J calls and clone size come from that table. Of more than 150,000 clones detected, roughly 90% appear once; the ten largest clones hold around 2.9%. This clone came up once. Material: peripheral blood. This clonotype was obtained from a man between 60 and 75 years old with acute or convalescent COVID-19.

The CDR3 DNA reads as TGTGCCAGCACCGCTGACAACCCCCGTCATGAAACGCAGTATTTT. Translation: CASTADNPRHETQYF. The rearrangement links TRBV6-5 to TRBJ2-3; D is unresolved. CDR3 length: 15 amino acids. From germline, CDR1 is MNHEY and CDR2 SVGAGI. The germline V and J ends were trimmed by 7 bases and 9 bases, with 23 bases remaining between them.